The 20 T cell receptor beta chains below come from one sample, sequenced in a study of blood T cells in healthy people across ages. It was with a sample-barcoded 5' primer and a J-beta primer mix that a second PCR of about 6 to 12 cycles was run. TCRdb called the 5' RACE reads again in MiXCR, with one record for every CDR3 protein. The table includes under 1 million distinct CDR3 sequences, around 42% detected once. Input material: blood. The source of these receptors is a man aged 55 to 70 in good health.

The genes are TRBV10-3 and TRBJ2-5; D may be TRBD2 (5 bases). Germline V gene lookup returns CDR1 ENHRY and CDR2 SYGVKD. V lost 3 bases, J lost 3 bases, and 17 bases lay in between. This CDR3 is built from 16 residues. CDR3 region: CAISEWRISKEETQYF. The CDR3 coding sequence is TGTGCCATCAGTGAATGGAGGATCTCTAAAGAAGAGACCCAGTACTTC.

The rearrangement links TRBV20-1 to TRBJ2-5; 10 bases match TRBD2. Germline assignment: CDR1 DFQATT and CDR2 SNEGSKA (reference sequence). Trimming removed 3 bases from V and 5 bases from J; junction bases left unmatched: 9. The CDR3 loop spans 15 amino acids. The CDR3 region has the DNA TGCAGTGCTAGGGACGTAGCGGGGGGATTGGAGACCCAGTACTTC. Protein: CSARDVAGGLETQYF.

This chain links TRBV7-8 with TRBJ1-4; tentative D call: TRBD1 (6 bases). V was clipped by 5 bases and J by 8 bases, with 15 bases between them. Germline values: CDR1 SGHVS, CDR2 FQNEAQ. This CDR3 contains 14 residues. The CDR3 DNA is TGTGCCAGCAGCCATGGTACAGGGCAGGAAAAACTGTTTTTT. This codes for CASSHGTGQEKLFF.

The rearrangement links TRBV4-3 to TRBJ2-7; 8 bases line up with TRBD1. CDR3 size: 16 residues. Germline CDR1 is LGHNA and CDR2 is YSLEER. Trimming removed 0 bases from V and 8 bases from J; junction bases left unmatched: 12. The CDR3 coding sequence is TGCGCCAGCAGCCAAGATTGGACAGGGAAGGGGACCCAGCAGTACTTC. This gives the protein CASSQDWTGKGTQQYF.

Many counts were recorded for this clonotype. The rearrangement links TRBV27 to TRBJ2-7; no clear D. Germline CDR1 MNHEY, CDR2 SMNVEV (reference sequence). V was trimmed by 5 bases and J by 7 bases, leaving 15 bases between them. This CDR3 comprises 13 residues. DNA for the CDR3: TGTGCCAGCAGTCCAAACCAGCCGTGGGAGCAGTACTTC. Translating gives CASSPNQPWEQYF.

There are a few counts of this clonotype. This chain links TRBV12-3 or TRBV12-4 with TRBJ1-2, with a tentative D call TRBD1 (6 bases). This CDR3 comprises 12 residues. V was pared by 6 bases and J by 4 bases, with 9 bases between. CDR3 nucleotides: TGTGCCAGCAGCATGGACAGCTATGGCTACACCTTC. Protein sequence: CASSMDSYGYTF.

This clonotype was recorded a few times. The CDR3 sequence: CASRARPGYEQYF. In DNA form, the CDR3 reads TGTGCCAGCCGGGCCCGACCTGGCTACGAGCAGTACTTC. The chain joins TRBV27 to TRBJ2-7, with D uncertain. This CDR3 is 13 amino acids long. V was shortened by 8 bases and J by 3 bases, with 14 bases between the two germline ends. Per germline, CDR1 MNHEY and CDR2 SMNVEV (reference sequence).

The CDR3 nucleotides are TGCGCCAGCAGCCAGGAACCGGGACTAGCGGGGAACGAGCAGTTCTTC. Encoded protein: CASSQEPGLAGNEQFF. The rearrangement uses TRBV4-3 and TRBJ2-1; 13 nucleotides agree with TRBD2. The germline V gene has CDR1 LGHNA and CDR2 YSLEER. The J segment lost 10 bases and the V segment lost 3 bases, leaving 9 bases of the junction unmatched. This CDR3 has 16 residues.

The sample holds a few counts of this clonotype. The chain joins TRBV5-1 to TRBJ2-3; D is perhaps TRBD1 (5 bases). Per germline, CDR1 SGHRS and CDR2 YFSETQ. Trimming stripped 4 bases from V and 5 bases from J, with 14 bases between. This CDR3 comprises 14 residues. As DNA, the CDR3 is TGCGCCAGCAGCGGATGGGGCCCCAAAGATACGCAGTATTTT. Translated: CASSGWGPKDTQYF.

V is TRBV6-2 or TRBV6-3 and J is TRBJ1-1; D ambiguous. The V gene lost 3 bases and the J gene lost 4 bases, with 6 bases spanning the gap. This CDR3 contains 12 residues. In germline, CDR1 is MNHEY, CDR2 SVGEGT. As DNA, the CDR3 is TGTGCCAGCAGTTATCCCCTCACTGAAGCTTTCTTT. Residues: CASSYPLTEAFF.

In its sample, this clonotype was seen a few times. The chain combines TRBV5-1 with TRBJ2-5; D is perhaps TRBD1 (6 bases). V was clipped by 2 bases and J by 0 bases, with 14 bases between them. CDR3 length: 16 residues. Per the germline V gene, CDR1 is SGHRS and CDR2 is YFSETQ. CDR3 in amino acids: CASSFRAGQYQETQYF. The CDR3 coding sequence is TGCGCCAGCAGCTTCCGGGCAGGACAGTACCAAGAGACCCAGTACTTC.

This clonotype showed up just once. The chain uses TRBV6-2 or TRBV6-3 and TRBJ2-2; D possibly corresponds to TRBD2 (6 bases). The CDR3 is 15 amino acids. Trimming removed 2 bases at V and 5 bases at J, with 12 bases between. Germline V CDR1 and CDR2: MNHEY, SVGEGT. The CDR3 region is CASSYAEGSTGELFF. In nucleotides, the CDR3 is TGTGCCAGCAGTTACGCGGAGGGATCAACCGGGGAGCTGTTTTTT.

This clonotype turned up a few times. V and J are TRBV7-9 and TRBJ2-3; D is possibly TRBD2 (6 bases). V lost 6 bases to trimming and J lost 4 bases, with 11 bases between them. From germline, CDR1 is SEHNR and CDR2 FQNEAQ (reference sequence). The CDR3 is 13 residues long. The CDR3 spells CASRQTSPDTQYF. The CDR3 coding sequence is TGTGCCAGCAGGCAGACTAGTCCAGATACGCAGTATTTT.

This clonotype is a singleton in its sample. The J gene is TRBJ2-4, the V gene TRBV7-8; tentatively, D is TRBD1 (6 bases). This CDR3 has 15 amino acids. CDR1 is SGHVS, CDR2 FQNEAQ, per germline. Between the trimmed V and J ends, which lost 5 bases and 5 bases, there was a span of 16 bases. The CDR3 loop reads CASSPRGGIENIQYF. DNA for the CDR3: TGTGCCAGCAGCCCCCGAGGGGGTATCGAAAACATTCAGTACTTC.

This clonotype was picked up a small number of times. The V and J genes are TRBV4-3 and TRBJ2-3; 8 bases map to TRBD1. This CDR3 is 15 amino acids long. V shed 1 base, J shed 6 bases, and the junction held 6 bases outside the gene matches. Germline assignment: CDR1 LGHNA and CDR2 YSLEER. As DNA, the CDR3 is TGCGCCAGCAGCCAAGGGACAGGGAAATCCGATACGCAGTATTTT. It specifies CASSQGTGKSDTQYF.

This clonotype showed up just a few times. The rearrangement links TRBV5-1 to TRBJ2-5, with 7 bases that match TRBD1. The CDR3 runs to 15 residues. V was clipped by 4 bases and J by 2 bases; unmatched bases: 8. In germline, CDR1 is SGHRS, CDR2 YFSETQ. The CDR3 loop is CASSPGQIRQETQYF. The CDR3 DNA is TGCGCCAGCAGCCCGGGACAGATACGACAAGAGACCCAGTACTTC.

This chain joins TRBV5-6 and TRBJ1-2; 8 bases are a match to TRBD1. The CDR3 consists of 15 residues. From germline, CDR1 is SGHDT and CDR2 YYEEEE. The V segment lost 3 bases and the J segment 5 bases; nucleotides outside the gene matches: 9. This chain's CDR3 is CASSYRTGMRYGYTF. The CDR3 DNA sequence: TGTGCCAGCAGCTATAGGACAGGGATGAGGTATGGCTACACCTTC. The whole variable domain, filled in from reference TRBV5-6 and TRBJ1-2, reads DAGVTQSPTHLIKTRGQQVTLRCSPKSGHDTVSWYQQALGQGPQFIFQYYEEEERQRGNFPDRFSGHQFPNYSSELNVNALLLGDSALYLCASSYRTGMRYGYTFGSGTRLTVV.

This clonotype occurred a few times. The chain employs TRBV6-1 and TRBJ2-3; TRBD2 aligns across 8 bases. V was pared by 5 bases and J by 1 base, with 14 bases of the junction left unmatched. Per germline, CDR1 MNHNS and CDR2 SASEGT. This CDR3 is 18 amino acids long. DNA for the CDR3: TGTGCCAGCAGTCCTCTCTCGAAGTGGGGACTAGGCACAGATACGCAGTATTTT. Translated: CASSPLSKWGLGTDTQYF.

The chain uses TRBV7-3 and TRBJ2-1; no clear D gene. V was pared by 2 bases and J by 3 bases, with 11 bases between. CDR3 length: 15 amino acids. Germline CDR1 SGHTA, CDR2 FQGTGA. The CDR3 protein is CASSLFGGSYNEQFF. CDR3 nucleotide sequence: TGTGCCAGCAGCTTATTCGGCGGCAGCTACAATGAGCAGTTCTTC.

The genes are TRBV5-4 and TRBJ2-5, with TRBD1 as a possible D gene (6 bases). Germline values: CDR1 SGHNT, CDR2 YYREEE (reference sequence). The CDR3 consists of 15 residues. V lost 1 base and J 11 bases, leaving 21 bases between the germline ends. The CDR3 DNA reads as TGTGCCAGCAGCTTGAAACAGGGTAGCCCCTACAAGCAGTACTTC. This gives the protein CASSLKQGSPYKQYF.